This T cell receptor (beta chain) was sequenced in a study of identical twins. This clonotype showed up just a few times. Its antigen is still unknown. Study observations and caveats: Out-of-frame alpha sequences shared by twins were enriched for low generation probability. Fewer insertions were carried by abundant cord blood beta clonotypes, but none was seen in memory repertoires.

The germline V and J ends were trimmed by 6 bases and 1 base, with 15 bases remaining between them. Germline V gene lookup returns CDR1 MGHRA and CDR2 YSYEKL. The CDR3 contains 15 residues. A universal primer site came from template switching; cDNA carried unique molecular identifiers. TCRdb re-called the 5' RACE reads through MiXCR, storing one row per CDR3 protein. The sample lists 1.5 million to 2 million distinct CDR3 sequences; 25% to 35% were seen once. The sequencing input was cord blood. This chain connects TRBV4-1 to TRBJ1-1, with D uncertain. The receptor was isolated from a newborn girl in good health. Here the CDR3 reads CASRSTGGPNTEAFF. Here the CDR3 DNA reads TGCGCCAGCAGATCTACGGGCGGGCCGAACACTGAAGCTTTCTTT.